This T cell receptor (beta chain) appears in the sequencing data of a study of CD8 T cells in ankylosing spondylitis. Study findings and constraints: A subset of motif variants has previously been described in the synovial fluid and blood of reactive arthritis. For ankylosing spondylitis blood, a TCR beta motif of under 10 highly homologous variants appeared characteristic. As for the disease-linked clones, they showed a CD8+ phenotype and occurred at relatively low frequencies in peripheral blood.

Making use of molecular barcodes, quantitative 5'-RACE generated TCR beta libraries. TCRdb ran MiXCR on the 5' RACE reads and lists one entry per CDR3 protein. The repertoire includes 650,000 to 800,000 distinct CDR3 sequences, 15% to 20% of them detected once, and under 20% sits in the top ten. Turning to this clonotype: The antigen remains undetermined.

This CDR3 spans 14 amino acids. Germline loops: CDR1 KGHDR, CDR2 SFDVKD. The V end was cut by 5 bases, the J end by 5 bases, with 11 bases between. The TCR sequence derives from a male donor with ankylosing spondylitis. Material for sequencing was blood, either unsorted or a sorted T cell fraction (not recorded which). This chain connects TRBV24-1 to TRBJ2-2; D is tentatively TRBD1 or TRBD2 (6 bases each). CDR3 nucleotide sequence: TGTGCCACCAGTGTGCAGGGGAGGACCGGGGAGCTGTTTTTT. Translated: CATSVQGRTGELFF.